The TCR beta chain under discussion was sequenced for a study of blood T cell repertoires in COVID-19. The assay was immunoSEQ multiplex PCR, and TCRdb's table has in-frame clones only and misses some. Here the sample spans approximately 100,000 clones, 81% being singletons. The CDR3 totals 14 residues. CDR1 and CDR2 from the germline V gene are SGHTA and FQGTGA. The V gene lost 2 bases and the J gene lost 1 base, with 8 bases spanning the gap. This receptor was taken from an elderly woman with acute or convalescent COVID-19. The sample consisted of peripheral blood. The chain recombines TRBV7-3 with TRBJ1-1, with no clear D. This CDR3 is CASSLSAQNTEAFF. The CDR3 bases are TGTGCCAGCAGCTTATCAGCGCAGAACACTGAAGCTTTCTTT.